These 3 T cell receptor beta chains share one sample of origin, sequenced in a study of blood T cell repertoires in COVID-19. This table comes from immunoSEQ multiplex PCR, and its TCRdb copy is limited to in-frame clones, with some not included. The sample lists some 170,000 clones, 75% to 90% seen once, with roughly 8.2% in the top ten. Source material: peripheral blood. Every receptor here comes from a woman in her sixties with acute or convalescent COVID-19.

This clone occurred once. The chain is built from TRBV30 and TRBJ1-4; no clear D gene. V dropped 1 base and J dropped 7 bases, with 10 bases sitting between them. The CDR3 spans 13 residues. CDR1 is GTSNPN, CDR2 SVGIG, per germline (reference sequence). This CDR3 is CAWSANEGEKLFF. The CDR3 DNA sequence: TGTGCCTGGAGTGCTAATGAGGGTGAAAAACTGTTTTTT.

The chain has TRBV9 and TRBJ1-2, with 9 bases identical to TRBD1. The CDR3 is made up of 14 amino acids. With 1 base clipped from V and 6 bases from J, the junction kept 4 bases outside the gene matches. CDR1 is SGDLS, CDR2 YYNGEE, per germline. The CDR3 loop reads CASSVWDREDGYTF. CDR3 DNA sequence: TGTGCCAGCAGCGTATGGGACAGGGAAGATGGCTACACCTTC.

This clone is a singleton in its sample. The CDR3 coding sequence is TGTGCCAGCTGGCAGGGGGGCGAAGCTGAAGCTTTCTTT. Translation gives CASWQGGEAEAFF. This chain connects TRBV3-1 (or the pseudogene TRBV3-2) to TRBJ1-1, with TRBD1 matching over 7 bases. The junction had 9 bases not matched to a gene; V was cut back by 8 bases and J by 6 bases. CDR1 LGHDT and CDR2 YNNKEL come from the germline V gene (reference sequence). The CDR3 runs to 13 residues.